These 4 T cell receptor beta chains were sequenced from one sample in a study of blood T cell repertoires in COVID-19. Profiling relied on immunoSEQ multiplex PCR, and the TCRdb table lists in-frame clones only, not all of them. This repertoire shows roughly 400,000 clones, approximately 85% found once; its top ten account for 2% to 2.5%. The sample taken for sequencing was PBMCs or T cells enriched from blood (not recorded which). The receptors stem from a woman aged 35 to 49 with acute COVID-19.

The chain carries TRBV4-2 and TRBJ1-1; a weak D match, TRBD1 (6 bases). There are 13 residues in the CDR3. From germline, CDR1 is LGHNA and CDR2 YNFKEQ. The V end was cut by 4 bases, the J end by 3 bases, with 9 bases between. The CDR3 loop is CASSLNRDTEAFF. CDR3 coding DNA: TGTGCCAGCAGCCTGAACAGGGACACTGAAGCTTTCTTT.

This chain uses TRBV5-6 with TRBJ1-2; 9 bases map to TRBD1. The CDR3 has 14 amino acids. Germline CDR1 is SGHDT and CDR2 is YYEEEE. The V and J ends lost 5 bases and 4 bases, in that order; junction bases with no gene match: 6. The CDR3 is CASRTTGGSYGYTF. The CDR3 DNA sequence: TGTGCCAGCAGAACGACAGGGGGGTCCTATGGCTACACCTTC.

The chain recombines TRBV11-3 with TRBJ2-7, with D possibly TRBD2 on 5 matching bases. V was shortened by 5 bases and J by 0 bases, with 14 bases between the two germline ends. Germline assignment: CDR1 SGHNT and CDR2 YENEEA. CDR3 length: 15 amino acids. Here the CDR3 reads CASSLGSGSSYEQYF. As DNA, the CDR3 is TGTGCCAGCAGCCTGGGGTCGGGGAGCTCCTACGAGCAGTACTTC.

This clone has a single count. CDR3 DNA sequence: TGTGCCAGCAGCTTAGAGTGGGGGAGACAGGGGGCCTACGAGCAGTACTTC. Encoded protein: CASSLEWGRQGAYEQYF. This chain links TRBV11-2 with TRBJ2-7; TRBD1 matches at 9 bases. Germline trimming cut 0 bases from V and 2 bases from J; bases unmatched to any gene: 8. Per the germline V gene, CDR1 is SGHAT and CDR2 is FQNNGV. The CDR3 contains 17 residues. Variable domain in full (rest from reference TRBV11-2 and TRBJ2-7): EAGVAQSPRYKIIEKRQSVAFWCNPISGHATLYWYQQILGQGPKLLIQFQNNGVVDDSQLPKDRFSAERLKGVDSTLKIQPAKLEDSAVYLCASSLEWGRQGAYEQYFGPGTRLTVT.